This TCR beta chain was observed in a study of shared clonotypes between healthy human individuals. The assay was run at deep level. Measured with immunoSEQ multiplex PCR; TCRdb has only the in-frame clones, and not every one. The table has around 2.5 million clones, roughly 93% seen once. Study outcomes and limitations: Sequencing depth was expected to influence donor clonotype sharing.

CDR1 and CDR2 (germline): SGHRS, YFSETQ. The CDR3 sequence is 13 residues long. Trimming took 4 bases from V and 4 from J; bases not matched to a gene: 2. Only Caucasian adults living in Nashville, Tennessee made up the donor group. Naive CD4+ cells were CD45RA-selected; the remaining cells were memory. On this clone itself: Antigen unknown.

The rearrangement links TRBV5-1 to TRBJ2-1; 7 bases map to TRBD1. This receptor was taken from a man between 18 and 35 years old in good health. Some clones in this sample may be carry-over from other donors' samples. Sequencing was performed on naive CD4+ T cells from PBMCs. Subset reported: CD45RA+ positively selected. Written as DNA, the CDR3 is TGCGCCAGCAGCCCGGACAGGTACAATGAGCAGTTCTTC. Translating gives CASSPDRYNEQFF.